This TCR beta chain was identified during a study of beta chain features in type 1 diabetes. Whole-study findings and limits: When VDJ junctions were examined, type 1 diabetes patients showed fewer insertions and more deletions.

Regarding this clone: Its target is unknown.

Isolation of CD4+ naive, central memory, regulatory and stem cell-like memory cells was achieved by sorting via CD45RO/CCR7/CD25/CD127/CD95/CD27. Germline-derived CDR1 and CDR2 are MGHRA and YSYEKL. Trimming stripped 2 bases from V and 2 bases from J, with 18 bases between. The CDR3 has 17 amino acids. Expressed TCRB transcripts got sequenced, as all isolated RNA was reverse transcribed. Some clones are missing from TCRdb's copy, which holds only in-frame ones; the method was immunoSEQ multiplex PCR. The sample has about 620,000 clones; around 15% are singletons. This chain joins TRBV4-1 and TRBJ1-1; possible D gene TRBD1, 5 bases. Sequenced material: naive CD4+ T cells from blood. This clonotype was sampled from a man younger than 30 in good health. DNA for the CDR3: TGCGCCAGCAGCCAACCTTGGGGAAAACAGGTCAACACTGAAGCTTTCTTT. It specifies CASSQPWGKQVNTEAFF.